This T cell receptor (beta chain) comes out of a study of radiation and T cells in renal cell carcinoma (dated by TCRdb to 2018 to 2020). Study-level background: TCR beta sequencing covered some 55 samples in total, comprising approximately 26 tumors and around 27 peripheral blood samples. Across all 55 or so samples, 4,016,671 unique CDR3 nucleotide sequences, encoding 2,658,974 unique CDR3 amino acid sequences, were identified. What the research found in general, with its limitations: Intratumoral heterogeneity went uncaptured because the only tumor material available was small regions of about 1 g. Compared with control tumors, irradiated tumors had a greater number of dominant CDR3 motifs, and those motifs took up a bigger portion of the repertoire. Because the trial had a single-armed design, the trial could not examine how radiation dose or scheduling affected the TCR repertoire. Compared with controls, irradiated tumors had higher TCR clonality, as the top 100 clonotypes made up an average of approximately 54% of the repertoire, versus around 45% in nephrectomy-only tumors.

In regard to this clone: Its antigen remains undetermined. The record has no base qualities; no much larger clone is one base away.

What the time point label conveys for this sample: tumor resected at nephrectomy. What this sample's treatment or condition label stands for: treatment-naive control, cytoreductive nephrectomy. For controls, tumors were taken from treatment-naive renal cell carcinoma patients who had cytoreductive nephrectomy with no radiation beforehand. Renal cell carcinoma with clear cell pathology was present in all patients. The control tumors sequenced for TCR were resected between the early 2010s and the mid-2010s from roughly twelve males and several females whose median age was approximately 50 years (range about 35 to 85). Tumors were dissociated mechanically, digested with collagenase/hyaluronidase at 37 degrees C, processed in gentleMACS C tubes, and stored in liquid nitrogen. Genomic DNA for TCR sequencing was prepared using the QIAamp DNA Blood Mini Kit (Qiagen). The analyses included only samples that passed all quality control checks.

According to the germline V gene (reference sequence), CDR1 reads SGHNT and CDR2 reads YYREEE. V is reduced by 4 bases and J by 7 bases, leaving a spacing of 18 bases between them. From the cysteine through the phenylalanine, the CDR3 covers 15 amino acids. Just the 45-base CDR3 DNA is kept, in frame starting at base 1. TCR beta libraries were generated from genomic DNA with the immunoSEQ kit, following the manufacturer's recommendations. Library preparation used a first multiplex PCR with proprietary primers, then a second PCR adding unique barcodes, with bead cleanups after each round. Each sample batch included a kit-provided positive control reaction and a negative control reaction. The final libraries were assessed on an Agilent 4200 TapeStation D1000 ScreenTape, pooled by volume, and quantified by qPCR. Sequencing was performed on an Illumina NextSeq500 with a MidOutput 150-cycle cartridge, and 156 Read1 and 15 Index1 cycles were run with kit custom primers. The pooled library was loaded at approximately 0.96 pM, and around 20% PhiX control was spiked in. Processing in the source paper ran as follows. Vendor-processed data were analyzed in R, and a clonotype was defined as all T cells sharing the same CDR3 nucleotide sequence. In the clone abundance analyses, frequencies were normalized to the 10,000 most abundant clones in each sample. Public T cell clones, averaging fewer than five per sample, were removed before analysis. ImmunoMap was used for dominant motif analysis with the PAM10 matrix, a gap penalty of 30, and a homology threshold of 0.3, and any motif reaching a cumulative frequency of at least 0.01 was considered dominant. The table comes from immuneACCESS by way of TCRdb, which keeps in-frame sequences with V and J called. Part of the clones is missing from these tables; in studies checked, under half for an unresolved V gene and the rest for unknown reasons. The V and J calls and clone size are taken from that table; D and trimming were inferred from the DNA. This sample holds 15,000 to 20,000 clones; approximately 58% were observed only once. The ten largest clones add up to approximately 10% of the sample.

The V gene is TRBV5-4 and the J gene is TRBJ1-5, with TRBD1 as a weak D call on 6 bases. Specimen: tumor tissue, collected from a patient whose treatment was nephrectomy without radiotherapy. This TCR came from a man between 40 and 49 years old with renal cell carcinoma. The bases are TGTGCCAGCAGCCCCTATTCATTACAGGGACAGCCCCAGCATTTT. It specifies CASSPYSLQGQPQHF.